Listed below are T cell receptor beta chains from one sample, sequenced in a study of CD8+CD57+ T cells in acquired aplastic anemia. MiXCR, applied by TCRdb to the reads, yields one record per CDR3 protein. In the table there are roughly 63,000 distinct CDR3 sequences, around half of which are singletons. Sequencing was done on a sample of sorted CD4+, CD8+, or CD8+CD57+ T cells (not recorded which) from PBMCs. The receptors here all came from a human donor in good health, serving as a control. The CDR3 runs from the conserved cysteine through the conserved F or W. Each record gives: clone size, D gene, J gene, V gene, CDR3 DNA, CDR3 protein. A D gene is named only where the DNA matches it firmly. For some rows the clone size is stated as once, few or many, or as a class when expanded; others skip it.

clone size: NA; D gene: TRBD1; J gene: TRBJ1-1; V gene: TRBV19; CDR3 DNA: TGTGCCAGTAGTAGACAGGGGCCCACTGAAGCTTTCTTT; CDR3 protein: CASSRQGPTEAFF
clone size: NA; D gene: TRBD1; J gene: TRBJ1-4; V gene: TRBV4-3; CDR3 DNA: TGCGCCAGCAGCCAAGAGGGCTTGGGACAGTATGAAAAACTGTTTTTT; CDR3 protein: CASSQEGLGQYEKLFF
clone size: NA; D gene: TRBD2; J gene: TRBJ2-1; V gene: TRBV10-3; CDR3 DNA: TGTGCCATCACACAACCACTAGCGGGGGGGGACAATGAGCAGTTCTTC; CDR3 protein: CAITQPLAGGDNEQFF
clone size: many; D gene: NA; J gene: TRBJ2-3; V gene: TRBV6-1; CDR3 DNA: TGTGCCAGCAGTGTATCAGTGGAGGGAGGAGCAGATACGCAGTATTTT; CDR3 protein: CASSVSVEGGADTQYF
clone size: NA; D gene: NA; J gene: TRBJ2-7; V gene: TRBV20-1; CDR3 DNA: TGCAGTGCTAGACTAGACGGAGGGCGCGACGAGCAGTACTTC; CDR3 protein: CSARLDGGRDEQYF
clone size: many; D gene: TRBD1; J gene: TRBJ1-5; V gene: TRBV6-1; CDR3 DNA: TGTGCCAGCAGCTCTTGGACAGGGGCTACGAATCAGCCCCAGCATTTT; CDR3 protein: CASSSWTGATNQPQHF
clone size: NA; D gene: TRBD2; J gene: TRBJ2-3; V gene: TRBV11-2; CDR3 DNA: TGTGCCAGCAGCCCTGGGACCAGCGGGATATGGCAGTATTTT; CDR3 protein: CASSPGTSGIWQYF
clone size: NA; D gene: TRBD1; J gene: TRBJ2-7; V gene: TRBV10-3; CDR3 DNA: TGTGCCAGCAGTTACTCAGGCGCAGGGGGCTCTCTCTACGAGCAGTACTTC; CDR3 protein: CASSYSGAGGSLYEQYF
clone size: NA; D gene: TRBD1; J gene: TRBJ1-1; V gene: TRBV29-1; CDR3 DNA: TGCAGCGTACCCAGGGGGGCTGCGAACACTGAAGCTTTCTTT; CDR3 protein: CSVPRGAANTEAFF
clone size: NA; D gene: TRBD1; J gene: TRBJ1-2; V gene: TRBV4-1; CDR3 DNA: TGCGCCAGCAGCCAGGGACAGTCCGTTGCCTATGGCTACACCTTC; CDR3 protein: CASSQGQSVAYGYTF